This TCR beta chain is drawn from a study of T cells in Graves' hyperthyroidism and ophthalmopathy. Whole-study results and caveats: Most expanded thyroid clonotypes above 0.001 recurred in blood.

Remarks on this clonotype: Its antigen is not known.

Amplified regions were TCR beta CDR3 sequences from RNA transcripts. HTBI primers drove first-round RT-PCR of the TCR CDR3. TCRdb reprocessed the multiplex PCR reads via MiXCR and lists one record per CDR3 protein. The sample lists some 300,000 distinct CDR3 sequences, roughly 15% occurring once. Sequenced material: blood. The sequence was obtained from a woman in her thirties or forties with Graves' hyperthyroidism.

The CDR3 reads CATSSSGLANVRQYF. Written as DNA, the CDR3 is TGTGCCACCAGCTCGTCCGGACTAGCGAACGTTAGGCAGTACTTC. The chain carries TRBV15 and TRBJ2-7; 9 bases are a match to TRBD2. This CDR3 is 15 amino acids long. In germline, CDR1 is LNHNV, CDR2 YYDKDF (reference sequence). J lost 9 bases, V lost 5 bases, and 14 bases had no gene match.